This record covers a single T cell receptor (beta chain). These data come from a study of blood T cell repertoires in COVID-19. About the research overall: Samples of COVID-19 (acute and convalescent) were obtained from the United States, Italy and Spain. From T cells, B-cell-depleted T cells, or PBMCs came the material, which was cDNA or gDNA.

Authors' analysis steps: Amplification of reference gene primers was used by the study to estimate nucleated cell counts. The method was immunoSEQ multiplex PCR; TCRdb's version includes in-frame clones alone and lacks a portion of them. That table supplies the V and J calls and clone size; D and trimming were determined from the DNA. The sample yields approximately 250,000 clones, roughly 89% seen once. The material sequenced was peripheral blood. This receptor was taken from a man under 40 who had recovered from COVID-19.

CDR3 sequence: CASSREAPTNEKLFF. In DNA, the CDR3 is TGTGCCAGCAGCCGCGAGGCTCCAACTAATGAAAAACTGTTTTTT. The chain joins TRBV2 to TRBJ1-4; no clear D. CDR1 and CDR2 (germline): SNHLY, FYNNEI. V lost 6 bases to trimming and J lost 0 bases, with 11 bases between them. The CDR3 runs 15 residues.